This T cell receptor beta chain was sequenced in a study of shared clonotypes between healthy human individuals. From germline, CDR1 is SGHRS and CDR2 YFSETQ. This CDR3 contains 23 residues. V gave up 4 bases and J gave up 4 bases, with 39 bases separating them. Only in-frame clones appear in the TCRdb table, and some are missing; sequencing was by immunoSEQ multiplex PCR. The top ten clones hold approximately 1.7% of a sample with roughly 760,000 clones, around 74% of them seen once. The V call is TRBV5-1, the J call TRBJ2-1, with D possibly matching TRBD1 (6 bases). The sample comprised memory CD4+ T cells sorted from blood. Subset given: CD45RA-negative fraction. The TCR comes from a young woman in good health. CDR3 sequence reads: CASSHRWGPTRGRLADKYNEQFF. DNA of the CDR3: TGCGCCAGCAGCCACCGCTGGGGGCCGACTCGTGGGCGTCTTGCCGATAAGTACAATGAGCAGTTCTTC.